This TCR beta chain came from a study of blood T cells in healthy people across ages. On the study more broadly: Per two T cells, template switching captured roughly one barcoded beta molecule.

A second PCR, run for about 7 to 11 cycles, used a sample-barcoded 5' primer plus a J-beta primer mix. TCRdb analysed the 5' RACE reads with MiXCR anew, one entry per CDR3 protein. The sample has around 1,800,000 distinct CDR3 sequences, approximately 40% seen once. Peripheral blood, around 10 milliliters per donor, was collected. Total RNA was isolated from each sample in quantities of at least 5 micrograms. This clonotype was counted between two and nine times. The sample consisted of blood. The TCR comes from a human donor in good health.

CDR3 amino acids: CATSRDLSSGGFEQYF. The CDR3 DNA is TGTGCCACCAGCAGAGATCTGTCTAGCGGGGGGTTTGAGCAGTACTTC. This rearrangement joins TRBV15 to TRBJ2-5; 11 bases match TRBD2. The V and J ends lost 0 bases and 11 bases, in that order; junction bases with no gene match: 11. Germline CDR1 reads LNHNV; CDR2 reads YYDKDF (reference sequence). This CDR3 has 16 residues.